These 2 T cell receptor beta chains came from one sample sequenced in a study of human T cells and chemical hapten exposure. Time point of the sample: patch test 3, about 24 weeks after DPC sensitization. The treatment denotes: therapeutic diphenylcyclopropenone sensitization with weekly scalp DPC. One entry per CDR3 protein results from TCRdb running MiXCR on the RACE reads. The sample includes 50,000 to 60,000 distinct CDR3 sequences, over 10% seen only once; the top ten take 2% to 2.5%. This specimen was whole blood, taken in connection with sensitization to the hapten diphenylcyclopropenone (DPC). These receptors were obtained from a man aged 25-45 years with alopecia areata. Some clones in this sample may be carry-over from other donors' samples.

This clonotype was counted only a few times. This chain uses TRBV7-3 with TRBJ2-7; 10 nucleotides align to TRBD1. CDR1 and CDR2 (germline): SGHTA, FQGTGA. Trimming at V came to 3 bases and at J to 5 bases, leaving 7 bases not matched to a gene. This CDR3 has 15 residues. The chain's CDR3 is CASSLFGQGGDEQYF. DNA of the CDR3: TGTGCCAGCAGCTTGTTTGGACAGGGGGGCGACGAGCAGTACTTC.

This clonotype was picked up many times. This rearrangement joins TRBV19 to TRBJ1-5; TRBD1 aligns across 10 bases. This CDR3 has 15 residues. Germline V gene lookup returns CDR1 LNHDA and CDR2 SQIVND (reference sequence). Germline trimming cut 7 bases from V and 6 bases from J; bases unmatched to any gene: 9. This CDR3 reads CASTIGTGVRQPQHF. CDR3 bases: TGTGCCAGTACCATTGGGACAGGGGTACGTCAGCCCCAGCATTTT.